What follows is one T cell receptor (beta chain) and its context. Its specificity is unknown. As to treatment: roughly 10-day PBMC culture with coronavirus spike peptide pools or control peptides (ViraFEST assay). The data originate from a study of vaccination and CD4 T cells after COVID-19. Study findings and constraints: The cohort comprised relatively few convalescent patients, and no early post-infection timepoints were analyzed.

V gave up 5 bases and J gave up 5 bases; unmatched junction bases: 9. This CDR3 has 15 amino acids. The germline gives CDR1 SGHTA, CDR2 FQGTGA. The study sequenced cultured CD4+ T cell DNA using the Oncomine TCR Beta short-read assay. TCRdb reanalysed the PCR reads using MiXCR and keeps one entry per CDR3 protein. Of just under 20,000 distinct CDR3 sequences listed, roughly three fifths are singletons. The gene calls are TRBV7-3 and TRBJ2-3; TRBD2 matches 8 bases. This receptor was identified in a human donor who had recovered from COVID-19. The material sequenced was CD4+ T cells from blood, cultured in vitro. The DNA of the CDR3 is TGTGCCAGCAGCACCAACCGGGGGGGCGGAGATACGCAGTATTTT. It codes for CASSTNRGGGDTQYF. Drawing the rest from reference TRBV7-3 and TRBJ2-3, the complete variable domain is GAGVSQTPSNKVTEKGKYVELRCDPISGHTALYWYRQSLGQGPEFLIYFQGTGAADDSGLPNDRFFAVRPEGSVSTLKIQRTERGDSAVYLCASSTNRGGGDTQYFGPGTRLTVL.